The 18 T cell receptor beta chains below come from one sample, sequenced in a study of early T cells in non-severe SARS-CoV-2 infection. One entry per CDR3 protein results from TCRdb running MiXCR on the 5' RACE reads. The sample holds 60,000 to 65,000 distinct CDR3 sequences, roughly 9% seen once. The source material was whole blood, sampled at baseline. All receptors come from an adult who was a healthcare worker with PCR-confirmed SARS-CoV-2 infection or an uninfected control (not recorded which).

In this sample, this clonotype turned up many times. This chain links TRBV7-2 with TRBJ2-7, with 9 nucleotides matching TRBD1. Germline CDR1 is SGHTA and CDR2 is FQGNSA. V shed 3 bases, J shed 1 base, and the junction held 1 base outside the gene matches. The CDR3 totals 14 residues. The CDR3 loop reads CASSFGQGSYEQYF. The CDR3 DNA follows: TGTGCCAGCAGCTTCGGACAGGGGTCCTACGAGCAGTACTTC.

This chain joins TRBV7-2 and TRBJ1-5; D remains ambiguous. The CDR3 is 14 residues long. Looked up from germline, CDR1 is SGHTA and CDR2 is FQGNSA. Trimming pared 2 bases from V and 2 bases from J, leaving 7 bases between. CDR3 DNA sequence: TGTGCCAGCAGCTTACGAGCGCGCAATCAGCCCCAGCATTTT. It codes for CASSLRARNQPQHF.

This clonotype has just a few counts. J is TRBJ2-7 and V is TRBV20-1; the D call may be TRBD1 or TRBD2 (6 bases each). Germline V lookup: CDR1 DFQATT, CDR2 SNEGSKA (reference sequence). The CDR3 extends over 15 amino acids. This CDR3 is CSVTRGGRSFYEQYF. CDR3 nucleotide sequence: TGCAGCGTCACCAGAGGGGGGCGGTCTTTCTACGAGCAGTACTTC.

This chain connects TRBV5-1 to TRBJ2-2, with D possibly being TRBD1 (6 bases). There are 15 residues in the CDR3. Per germline, CDR1 SGHRS and CDR2 YFSETQ. The V and J ends lost 7 bases and 4 bases respectively, with 17 bases between them. CDR3 nucleotides: TGCGCCAGCGGTGGGACCATACAGGGCACCGGGGAGCTGTTTTTT. Encoded protein: CASGGTIQGTGELFF.

There are many counts of this clonotype. The CDR3 loop is CASSTGTGGEETQYF. The CDR3 DNA reads as TGCGCCAGCAGCACCGGGACAGGGGGTGAGGAGACCCAGTACTTC. V is TRBV5-1 and J is TRBJ2-5, with TRBD1 matching over 11 bases. Germline V gene lookup returns CDR1 SGHRS and CDR2 YFSETQ. The V and J ends lost 4 bases and 5 bases, in that order; junction bases with no gene match: 7. This CDR3 is built from 15 residues.

Ten or more counts support this clonotype. The V and J genes are TRBV11-2 and TRBJ1-5; 9 bases fit TRBD1. Germline values: CDR1 SGHAT, CDR2 FQNNGV. The CDR3 sequence is 14 residues long. The ends lost 5 bases at V and 7 bases at J; junction bases unmatched: 6. CDR3 in amino acids: CASSPTGGRQPQHF. Written as DNA, the CDR3 is TGTGCCAGCAGCCCGACAGGGGGAAGGCAGCCCCAGCATTTT.

This chain links TRBV18 with TRBJ2-6, with no clear D. This CDR3 is built from 14 residues. V shed 2 bases and J shed 2 bases, with 4 bases lying between them. Germline V lookup: CDR1 KGHSH, CDR2 LQKENI. CDR3: CASSPVAGANVLTF. DNA of the CDR3: TGTGCCAGCTCACCAGTCGCTGGGGCCAACGTCCTGACTTTC.

This clonotype was observed at least ten times. The CDR3 here is CASSLRTSGTIAKNIQYF. CDR3 DNA sequence: TGCGCCAGCAGCCTTCGGACTAGCGGGACCATAGCCAAAAACATTCAGTACTTC. The V gene is TRBV5-1, the J gene TRBJ2-4; 12 nucleotides agree with TRBD2. With 4 bases clipped from V and 0 bases from J, the junction kept 8 bases outside the gene matches. CDR1 is SGHRS, CDR2 YFSETQ, per germline. The CDR3 is 18 amino acids.

This rearrangement joins TRBV3-1 to TRBJ2-7; 10 positions match TRBD1. CDR1 and CDR2 (germline): LGHDT, YNNKEL (reference sequence). The CDR3 totals 15 residues. With 4 bases clipped from V and 1 base from J, the junction kept 4 bases outside the gene matches. The CDR3 DNA sequence: TGTGCCAGCAGCCGCCGACAGGGGGCTTCCTACGAGCAGTACTTC. Its translation is CASSRRQGASYEQYF.

The chain uses TRBV18 and TRBJ2-1; D remains ambiguous. CDR1 and CDR2 (germline): KGHSH, LQKENI. The CDR3 has 16 amino acids. V was shortened by 3 bases and J by 8 bases, with 20 bases between the two germline ends. CDR3: CASSPRLAAWSDEQFF. The CDR3 DNA reads TGTGCCAGCTCACCGAGACTTGCGGCTTGGTCCGATGAGCAGTTCTTC. Looking up the rest from reference TRBV18 and TRBJ2-1 gives the full variable domain: NAGVMQNPRHLVRRRGQEARLRCSPMKGHSHVYWYRQLPEEGLKFMVYLQKENIIDESGMPKERFSAEFPKEGPSILRIQQVVRGDSAAYFCASSPRLAAWSDEQFFGPGTRLTVL.

In this sample, this clonotype turned up a few times. This chain joins TRBV5-1 and TRBJ2-6, with a tentative D call TRBD1 (6 bases). CDR3 length equals 15 residues. V gave up 5 bases and J gave up 0 bases, with 9 bases separating them. Germline values: CDR1 SGHRS, CDR2 YFSETQ. This CDR3 is CASRGATSGANVLTF. CDR3 DNA: TGCGCCAGCAGGGGGGCAACCTCTGGGGCCAACGTCCTGACTTTC.

The chain couples TRBV7-6 to TRBJ2-1; unclear D gene. The V end was cut by 1 base, the J end by 5 bases, with 3 bases between. The V gene's germline CDR1 is SGHVS and CDR2 FNYEAQ. The length of the CDR3 is 12 residues. This chain's CDR3 is CASSLGHNEQFF. Written as DNA, the CDR3 is TGTGCCAGCAGCTTAGGGCACAATGAGCAGTTCTTC. Using reference TRBV7-6 and TRBJ2-1 for the parts outside the CDR3, the full variable domain is GAGVSQSPRYKVTKRGQDVALRCDPISGHVSLYWYRQALGQGPEFLTYFNYEAQQDKSGLPNDRFSAERPEGSISTLTIQRTEQRDSAMYRCASSLGHNEQFFGPGTRLTVL.

This clonotype was seen more than once but under ten times. The V and J genes are TRBV7-2 and TRBJ2-3, with a weak D call TRBD2 (6 bases). V was cut by 1 base and J by 1 base, with 12 bases left in between. The CDR3 is made up of 16 amino acids. The germline gives CDR1 SGHTA, CDR2 FQGNSA. CDR3 amino acids: CASSLGFSGGTDTQYF. The CDR3, as DNA: TGTGCCAGCAGCTTAGGCTTCTCGGGGGGCACAGATACGCAGTATTTT.

This clonotype was recorded at least ten times. The chain couples TRBV6-1 to TRBJ2-5; 9 nucleotides align to TRBD2. CDR1 and CDR2 from the germline V gene are MNHNS and SASEGT. This CDR3 is 14 amino acids long. With 4 bases clipped from V and 3 bases from J, the junction kept 3 bases outside the gene matches. This CDR3 is CASSGLAVKETQYF. The CDR3 region has the DNA TGTGCCAGCAGTGGACTAGCGGTTAAAGAGACCCAGTACTTC.

This clonotype was observed at least ten times. At one of its ends the junction is not consistent with the germline gene, which may arise from a read error. The chain carries TRBV29-1 and TRBJ1-1; D unclear. CDR1 and CDR2 from the germline V gene are SQVTM and ANQGSEA. CDR3 size: 13 residues. The CDR3 loop reads CSVQEGMHTEAFF. The CDR3 nucleotides are TGCAGCGTTCAAGAGGGCATGCACACTGAAGCTTTCTTT.

This clonotype was found a few times. The CDR3 nucleotides are TGCAGTGCTAGAGTTTCCGCCAGGGCCGGCACAGATACGCAGTATTTT. It is translated as CSARVSARAGTDTQYF. V and J are TRBV20-1 and TRBJ2-3, with D possibly matching TRBD1 (5 bases). The germline V gene encodes CDR1 DFQATT and CDR2 SNEGSKA (reference sequence). Deletions cut 1 base from V and 1 base from J, with 15 bases between. The CDR3 is 16 amino acids.

The rearrangement links TRBV6-5 to TRBJ1-1; possibly TRBD1 for D (6 bases). Trimming left V 7 bases short and J 0 bases short, with 15 bases between. The germline V gene has CDR1 MNHEY and CDR2 SVGAGI. The CDR3 has 15 amino acids. CDR3 amino acids: CASTLLTGVNTEAFF. In DNA, the CDR3 is TGTGCCAGCACCTTACTGACAGGCGTGAACACTGAAGCTTTCTTT.

V is TRBV12-3 or TRBV12-4 and J is TRBJ2-3, with a tentative D call TRBD2 (6 bases). V lost 6 bases, J lost 1 base, and 8 bases lay in between. The CDR3 is made up of 13 amino acids. CDR3 DNA: TGTGCCAGCAGCCCTAGCGGCACAGATACGCAGTATTTT. Its protein product is CASSPSGTDTQYF.